This is a list of T cell receptor beta chains from one sample in a study of shared clonotypes between healthy human individuals. Measured with immunoSEQ multiplex PCR; TCRdb has only the in-frame clones, and not every one. The sample lists millions of clones; 85% to 95% were seen once. The sample was naive CD8+ T cells from PBMCs. Receptors originate from a young man in good health. Some clones in this sample may be carry-over from other donors' samples. Each CDR3 is given with its conserved first and last residue.

V	J	CDR3
TRBV28	TRBJ2-3	CASGRRETGPDTQYF
TRBV7-3	TRBJ2-5	CASSLNLGETQYF
TRBV11-3	TRBJ2-7	CASSLGETSGTYEQYF
TRBV9	TRBJ1-1	CASSVSGTPRENTEAFF
TRBV4-1	TRBJ2-7	CASSHARTGARAYEQYF
TRBV27	TRBJ2-7	CASSPRQGAVSYEQYF
TRBV2	TRBJ2-5	CASTAGGTQETQYF
TRBV9	TRBJ2-7	CASSAPRSYEQYF
TRBV27	TRBJ2-2	CASSYRTGRTGELFF
TRBV27	TRBJ2-7	CASSNLGQTYEQYF
TRBV2	TRBJ2-7	CASTSEAYEQYF
TRBV28	TRBJ1-4	CASSSSPRTGNEKLFF
TRBV7-9	TRBJ2-1	CASSSRTGGYYNEQFF
TRBV28	TRBJ2-3	CASSQTGVSTDTQYF
TRBV28	TRBJ1-1	CASSPRGITEAFF
TRBV11-3	TRBJ2-1	CASSLDGTSGTEQFF
TRBV4-1	TRBJ2-5	CASSQELEETQYF
TRBV27	TRBJ2-7	CTSSGRANEQYF
TRBV4-1	TRBJ2-7	CASSQGTSGRYEQYF
TRBV28	TRBJ2-1	CASSWPRGHEQFF
TRBV27	TRBJ2-7	CASSLSPGTGDREQYF
TRBV28	TRBJ2-7	CASTSSPYEQYF
TRBV6-6	TRBJ2-7	CASSYSGFNRYEQYF
TRBV7-6	TRBJ2-7	CASSDSRDRYEQYF
TRBV29-1	TRBJ1-1	CSVAGDRGPSEAFF
TRBV9	TRBJ1-2	CASSQGTAPPNYGYTF
TRBV5-4	TRBJ1-2	CASSFFSGIAVNGYTF
TRBV27	TRBJ2-3	CASSPWTTDTQYF
TRBV12-5	TRBJ1-2	CASGPGQGDYGYTF
TRBV11-2	TRBJ2-7	CASSWGTGGHYEQYF
TRBV27	TRBJ2-7	CASSLLGQPSYEQYF
TRBV19	TRBJ2-4	CASSIGGKNIQYF
TRBV29-1	TRBJ2-1	CSTGDLLIGRQFF
TRBV6-5	TRBJ2-7	CASSDTGLEQYF
TRBV9	TRBJ2-3	CASSVLLAGADTQYF
TRBV10-3	TRBJ1-1	CAISESRTEAFF
TRBV2	TRBJ2-7	CASSVPDGDRPYEQYF
TRBV25-1	TRBJ2-7	CASRGGGLHEQYF
TRBV25-1	TRBJ2-1	CASSGPSNEQFF
TRBV9	TRBJ2-2	CASSLRTGASEELFF
TRBV28	TRBJ2-7	CASMTGAYEQYF
TRBV28	TRBJ1-1	CASSLRGRTEAFF